Below are 28 T cell receptor beta chains sequenced from a single sample in a study of blood T cell repertoires in COVID-19. Sequencing was performed with immunoSEQ multiplex PCR; in TCRdb, only in-frame clones are kept and a portion is missing. The sample lists 310,000 or so clones; approximately 90% were seen once. Sequenced: PBMCs or T cells enriched from blood (not recorded which). The receptors here all came from a woman aged 18-29 years who had recovered from COVID-19.

This clone has only one observation. This chain uses TRBV7-9 with TRBJ1-1, with TRBD1 matching over 7 bases. V shed 5 bases and J 2 bases; nucleotides not matched to a gene: 5. Germline V gives CDR1 SEHNR, CDR2 FQNEAQ (reference sequence). The CDR3 is 14 amino acids. The CDR3 DNA follows: TGTGCCAGCAGCCTACAGGGGCGTAACACTGAAGCTTTCTTT. Translated, it gives CASSLQGRNTEAFF.

The rearrangement joins TRBV6-2 or TRBV6-3 to TRBJ1-1, with D uncertain. The V end lost 6 bases, the J end lost 1 base, and 9 bases lay between the germline ends. The CDR3 length is 13 residues. Germline assignment: CDR1 MNHEY and CDR2 SVGEGT. The CDR3 sequence: CASSTGKNTEAFF. The CDR3 coding sequence is TGTGCCAGCAGCACCGGGAAGAACACTGAAGCTTTCTTT.

Written as DNA, the CDR3 is TGTGCCAGCAGTTACCCGGACATACCCTACGAGCAGTACTTC. Amino acid sequence: CASSYPDIPYEQYF. The chain uses TRBV6-2 or TRBV6-3 and TRBJ2-7; weak D call: TRBD1 (5 bases). Germline loops: CDR1 MNHEY, CDR2 SVGEGT. This CDR3 spans 14 amino acids. V was clipped by 2 bases and J by 2 bases, with 10 bases between them.

The V call is TRBV7-2, the J call TRBJ2-7; 8 positions match TRBD1. Germline CDR1 SGHTA, CDR2 FQGNSA. This CDR3 comprises 15 residues. Unmatched junction bases numbered 9, after V lost 4 bases and J lost 4 bases. The CDR3 reads CASSSQTGERYEQYF. Written as DNA, the CDR3 is TGTGCCAGCAGCTCCCAGACAGGGGAGAGGTACGAGCAGTACTTC.

This chain joins TRBV7-9 and TRBJ2-1, with 7 bases that match TRBD2. The germline V gene has CDR1 SEHNR and CDR2 FQNEAQ (reference sequence). The CDR3 has 16 residues. Germline trimming cut 0 bases from V and 8 bases from J; bases unmatched to any gene: 10. The CDR3 nucleotides are TGTGCCAGCAGCTTAGCCGGGGGGACCTTGGGGGATGAGCAGTTCTTC. It codes for CASSLAGGTLGDEQFF.

The V call is TRBV4-3, the J call TRBJ1-5; unclear D gene. Germline assignment: CDR1 LGHNA and CDR2 YSLEER. The ends were cut back, 0 bases at V and 0 bases at J, with 6 bases in the middle. CDR3 size: 15 residues. The CDR3 DNA follows: TGCGCCAGCAGCCAAGATGGTAGTAGCAATCAGCCCCAGCATTTT. Amino acid sequence: CASSQDGSSNQPQHF.

A remark on this clone: This sample also contains other DNA sequences that code for the same CDR3. The chain links TRBV18 to TRBJ1-6, with 8 positions matching TRBD1. There are 14 residues in the CDR3. Per germline, CDR1 KGHSH and CDR2 LQKENI. The ends lost 5 bases at V and 8 bases at J; junction bases unmatched: 5. CDR3 loop: CASSLGQGDSPLHF. The CDR3 nucleotides are TGTGCCAGCTCATTAGGACAGGGAGATTCACCCCTCCACTTT.

This clone came up once. The chain links TRBV7-2 to TRBJ1-1, with 8 bases identical to TRBD1. CDR1 SGHTA and CDR2 FQGNSA come from the germline V gene. CDR3 length equals 14 residues. J gave up 2 bases and V 5 bases, and 4 bases lay outside the gene matches. The CDR3 loop reads CASSRQGANTEAFF. CDR3 DNA: TGTGCCAGCAGCCGTCAGGGGGCTAACACTGAAGCTTTCTTT.

This rearrangement joins TRBV7-8 to TRBJ1-4; TRBD1 might be the D (6 bases). The length of the CDR3 is 15 residues. Germline CDR1 SGHVS, CDR2 FQNEAQ. V was clipped by 1 base and J by 8 bases, with 14 bases between them. CDR3 sequence: CASSLGVRGQEKLFF. The CDR3 nucleotides read TGTGCCAGCAGCTTAGGCGTCAGGGGCCAGGAAAAACTGTTTTTT.

V is TRBV28 and J is TRBJ1-4; D is undetermined. From germline, CDR1 is MDHEN and CDR2 SYDVKM. The CDR3 extends over 16 amino acids. Trimming took 6 bases from V and 3 from J, leaving 17 bases between them. This chain's CDR3 is CASSKLGASANEKLFF. CDR3 in DNA: TGTGCCAGCAGCAAACTAGGTGCGTCCGCTAATGAAAAACTGTTTTTT. The variable domain in full, with the rest retrieved from reference TRBV28 and TRBJ1-4, is DVKVTQSSRYLVKRTGEKVFLECVQDMDHENMFWYRQDPGLGLRLIYFSYDVKMKEKGDIPEGYSVSREKKERFSLILESASTNQTSMYLCASSKLGASANEKLFFGSGTQLSVL.

In DNA form, the CDR3 reads TGTGCCTGGGCGGGGGACAGGGGGTACGATGGCTACACCTTC. Its protein product is CAWAGDRGYDGYTF. V and J are TRBV30 and TRBJ1-2; 11 bases map to TRBD1. The CDR3 is 14 amino acids. J was trimmed by 6 bases and V by 5 bases; bases with no gene match: 8. Germline loops: CDR1 GTSNPN, CDR2 SVGIG (reference sequence).

The J gene is TRBJ1-1, the V gene TRBV6-5; D is undetermined. Germline values: CDR1 MNHEY, CDR2 SVGAGI. The CDR3 is 12 residues long. V gave up 1 base and J gave up 6 bases, with 6 bases separating them. DNA for the CDR3: TGTGCCAGCAGTTACTTGGGCGCTGAAGCTTTCTTT. Protein sequence: CASSYLGAEAFF.

The chain employs TRBV3-1 (or the pseudogene TRBV3-2) and TRBJ2-7; D is perhaps TRBD2 (6 bases). The V and J ends lost 1 base and 4 bases respectively, with 14 bases between them. The CDR3 is 15 residues long. Germline V CDR1 and CDR2: LGHDT, YNNKEL (reference sequence). CDR3 DNA sequence: TGTGCCAGCAGCCAAGGGCGGGGTGGTTATTACGAGCAGTACTTC. Translation: CASSQGRGGYYEQYF.

Comment on this clone: The sample holds other DNA sequences that translate to the same CDR3. This chain connects TRBV18 to TRBJ2-7; D might be TRBD1 (6 bases). Germline lookup yields CDR1 KGHSH and CDR2 LQKENI. The germline V and J ends were trimmed by 1 base and 0 bases, with 10 bases remaining between them. The CDR3 totals 15 residues. In DNA, the CDR3 is TGTGCCAGCTCACCACTACAGGGCAGCTCCTACGAGCAGTACTTC. Protein: CASSPLQGSSYEQYF.

This chain uses TRBV4-3 with TRBJ2-1, with a tentative D call TRBD1 (6 bases). V was clipped by 4 bases and J by 3 bases, with 16 bases between them. The CDR3 consists of 16 residues. Germline lookup yields CDR1 LGHNA and CDR2 YSLEER. The CDR3 bases are TGCGCCAGCAGCCCCAACCCGCGGACAGACTACAATGAGCAGTTCTTC. Its translation is CASSPNPRTDYNEQFF.

The chain carries TRBV4-3 and TRBJ2-7; 9 nucleotides align to TRBD1. Germline V gene lookup returns CDR1 LGHNA and CDR2 YSLEER. The CDR3 is made up of 17 amino acids. Unmatched junction bases numbered 11, after V lost 0 bases and J lost 5 bases. The chain's CDR3 is CASSQDKAGTGFHEQYF. CDR3 nucleotides: TGCGCCAGCAGCCAAGATAAGGCCGGGACAGGGTTCCACGAGCAGTACTTC.

This chain links TRBV20-1 with TRBJ2-3; weak D call: TRBD2 (5 bases). Per germline, CDR1 DFQATT and CDR2 SNEGSKA (reference sequence). V shed 5 bases and J shed 6 bases, with 9 bases lying between them. This CDR3 contains 11 residues. The CDR3 protein is CSAGGGDTQYF. The CDR3 nucleotides read TGCAGTGCTGGAGGCGGGGATACGCAGTATTTT.

This sequence joins TRBV7-9 and TRBJ1-2; D ambiguous. V lost 1 base and J lost 1, with 13 bases in between. Germline CDR1 is SEHNR and CDR2 is FQNEAQ (reference sequence). The length of the CDR3 is 16 residues. In DNA form, the CDR3 reads TGTGCCAGCAGCTTAGAGCTCACCGGGGTTAACTATGGCTACACCTTC. This translates into CASSLELTGVNYGYTF.

This clone was detected a few times. This chain connects TRBV5-6 to TRBJ2-3, with 9 bases aligning to TRBD2. CDR1 is SGHDT and CDR2 is YYEEEE in the germline V gene. The CDR3 loop spans 15 amino acids. V lost 4 bases to trimming and J lost 3 bases; unmatched junction nucleotides: 6. The CDR3 DNA reads as TGTGCCAGCAGCGCCCCGGGACTAGCTACAGATACGCAGTATTTT. It yields the protein CASSAPGLATDTQYF.

This chain joins TRBV4-1 and TRBJ2-3; possibly TRBD2 for D (6 bases). The germline V and J ends were trimmed by 1 base and 2 bases, with 16 bases remaining between them. Germline V lookup: CDR1 MGHRA, CDR2 YSYEKL. The CDR3 consists of 17 residues. The CDR3 coding sequence is TGCGCCAGCAGCCAAGGGGTTAGCGGAGAAAACACAGATACGCAGTATTTT. Protein: CASSQGVSGENTDTQYF.

The genes are TRBV11-1 and TRBJ2-3, with TRBD2 matching 8 bases. V gave up 1 base and J gave up 4 bases; unmatched junction bases: 1. The CDR3 is 14 amino acids. CDR1 is SGHAT and CDR2 is FQDESV in the germline V gene (reference sequence). The CDR3 DNA sequence: TGTGCCAGCAGCTTAGGGACTAGCCCAGATACGCAGTATTTT. Amino acid sequence: CASSLGTSPDTQYF.

The chain has TRBV27 and TRBJ2-7, with 10 bases matching TRBD2. The V and J ends lost 2 bases and 4 bases, in that order; junction bases with no gene match: 5. This CDR3 region has 15 residues. CDR1 is MNHEY, CDR2 SMNVEV, per germline (reference sequence). The CDR3 protein is CASSLKSGGAYEQYF. CDR3 nucleotide sequence: TGTGCCAGCAGTTTAAAGAGCGGGGGGGCATACGAGCAGTACTTC.

The sample holds one count of this clone. Here the CDR3 reads CASTLSGRASEQYF. Written as DNA, the CDR3 is TGTGCCAGCACCCTTAGCGGGAGGGCATCCGAGCAGTACTTC. The chain uses TRBV28 and TRBJ2-7, with TRBD2 matching over 11 bases. CDR1 and CDR2 (germline): MDHEN, SYDVKM. The ends lost 7 bases at V and 6 bases at J; junction bases unmatched: 8. The CDR3 runs to 14 residues.

V and J are TRBV19 and TRBJ1-1, with a weak D call TRBD1 (6 bases). The CDR3 spans 16 residues. V shed 3 bases and J shed 1 base, with 15 bases lying between them. The germline gives CDR1 LNHDA, CDR2 SQIVND (reference sequence). As DNA, the CDR3 is TGTGCCAGTAGTATGAGTATGGGCAGGGGGAACACTGAAGCTTTCTTT. Protein product: CASSMSMGRGNTEAFF.

The chain carries TRBV7-8 and TRBJ1-5; unclear D gene. Germline CDR1 reads SGHVS; CDR2 reads FQNEAQ. There are 19 residues in the CDR3. Trimming took 1 base from V and 1 from J, leaving 20 bases between them. CDR3 sequence reads: CASSLVTVRGTGSNQPQHF. DNA for the CDR3: TGTGCCAGCAGCTTAGTTACGGTGCGAGGAACCGGGAGCAATCAGCCCCAGCATTTT.

The CDR3 region is CASSGTGANNEQFF. CDR3 nucleotide sequence: TGTGCCAGCAGTGGGACAGGGGCGAACAATGAGCAGTTCTTC. This chain uses TRBV28 with TRBJ2-1; 10 bases are a match to TRBD1. The trim removed 5 bases at V and 5 bases at J, leaving 3 bases unmatched. The CDR3 runs to 14 residues. Germline CDR1 is MDHEN and CDR2 is SYDVKM.

This chain links TRBV19 with TRBJ1-1; D is undetermined. Germline V gene data show CDR1 as LNHDA and CDR2 as SQIVND (reference sequence). This CDR3 spans 12 amino acids. The V gene lost 5 bases and the J gene lost 8 bases, with 12 bases spanning the gap. In nucleotides, the CDR3 is TGTGCCAGTAGTCTACCCGAATCAGAAGCTTTCTTT. This gives the protein CASSLPESEAFF. Combining the CDR3 with reference TRBV19 and TRBJ1-1 gives the whole variable domain DGGITQSPKYLFRKEGQNVTLSCEQNLNHDAMYWYRQDPGQGLRLIYYSQIVNDFQKGDIAEGYSVSREKKESFPLTVTSAQKNPTAFYLCASSLPESEAFFGQGTRLTVV.

This chain joins TRBV6-5 and TRBJ2-7; TRBD1 aligns across 10 bases. The V segment lost 8 bases and the J segment 1 base; nucleotides outside the gene matches: 5. The CDR3 contains 14 residues. Germline assignment: CDR1 MNHEY and CDR2 SVGAGI. The CDR3 loop reads CASGWGQGSYEQYF. The CDR3 bases are TGTGCCAGCGGATGGGGACAGGGGTCCTACGAGCAGTACTTC.